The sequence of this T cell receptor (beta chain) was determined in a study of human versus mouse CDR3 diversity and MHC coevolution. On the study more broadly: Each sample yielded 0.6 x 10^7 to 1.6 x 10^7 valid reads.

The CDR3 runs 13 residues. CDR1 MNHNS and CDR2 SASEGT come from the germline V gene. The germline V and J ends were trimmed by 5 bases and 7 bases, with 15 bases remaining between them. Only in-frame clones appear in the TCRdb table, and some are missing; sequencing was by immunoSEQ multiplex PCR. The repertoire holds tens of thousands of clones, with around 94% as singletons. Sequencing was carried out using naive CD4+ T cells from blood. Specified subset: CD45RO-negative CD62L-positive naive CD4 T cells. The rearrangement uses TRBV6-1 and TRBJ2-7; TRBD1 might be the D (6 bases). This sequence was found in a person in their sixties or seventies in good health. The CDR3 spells CASSPGQTGEQYF. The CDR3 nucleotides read TGTGCCAGCAGTCCCGGACAGACGGGGGAGCAGTACTTC.